A selection of T cell receptor beta chains follows, all from one sample in a study of shared clonotypes between healthy human individuals. Only in-frame clones appear in the TCRdb table, and some are missing; sequencing was by immunoSEQ multiplex PCR. Among about 820,000 clones listed, nearly 95% were seen once. Sequenced: naive CD8+ T cells sorted from blood. These receptor sequences come from a man in his thirties or forties in good health. Each CDR3 is given with its conserved first and last residue. Fields, in order: J gene, V gene, D gene, clone size, CDR3 protein, CDR3 DNA. D genes are given only for firm matches. Clone size is shown for a subset of rows, as once, few, many or a class of expanded clone.

J: TRBJ2-7; V: TRBV9; D: NA; size: few; CDR3: CASSESGLSSYEQYF; DNA: TGTGCCAGCAGCGAGAGCGGTCTAAGCTCCTACGAGCAGTACTTC
J: TRBJ1-2; V: TRBV4-2; D: NA; size: NA; CDR3: CASSQASDGYTF; DNA: TGTGCCAGCAGCCAGGCCTCTGATGGCTACACCTTC
J: TRBJ2-3; V: TRBV28; D: NA; size: NA; CDR3: CASSSFLRAARSTDTQYF; DNA: TGTGCCAGCAGCTCTTTCCTAAGAGCGGCCCGTAGCACAGATACGCAGTATTTT
J: TRBJ2-7; V: TRBV7-9; D: TRBD2; size: few; CDR3: CASSLASGRRNEQYF; DNA: TGTGCCAGCAGCTTAGCTAGCGGGAGGCGCAACGAGCAGTACTTC
J: TRBJ2-1; V: TRBV14; D: TRBD2; size: NA; CDR3: CASSQVRGVGEQFF; DNA: TGTGCCAGCAGCCAAGTGCGGGGGGTAGGGGAGCAGTTCTTC
J: TRBJ1-2; V: TRBV14; D: TRBD1; size: NA; CDR3: CASSHATGGHYGYTF; DNA: TGTGCCAGCAGCCATGCCACAGGGGGCCACTATGGCTACACCTTC
J: TRBJ2-6; V: TRBV9; D: NA; size: NA; CDR3: CASSVVSGSGANVLTF; DNA: TGTGCCAGCAGCGTAGTGTCTGGGTCGGGGGCCAACGTCCTGACTTTC
J: TRBJ2-3; V: TRBV27; D: TRBD2; size: NA; CDR3: CASSWGLAGTTDTQYF; DNA: TGTGCCAGCAGTTGGGGACTAGCGGGGACCACAGATACGCAGTATTTT
J: TRBJ1-4; V: TRBV4-1; D: NA; size: NA; CDR3: CASSHEDSNEKLFF; DNA: TGCGCCAGCAGCCACGAGGACAGTAATGAAAAACTGTTTTTT
J: TRBJ2-5; V: TRBV7-6; D: TRBD2; size: NA; CDR3: CASSLHRPSGRIVGETQYF; DNA: TGTGCCAGCAGCTTACATCGGCCTAGCGGGAGAATAGTGGGAGAGACCCAGTACTTC
J: TRBJ2-3; V: TRBV5-4; D: NA; size: NA; CDR3: CASSFEGGKADTQYF; DNA: TGTGCCAGCAGCTTTGAAGGCGGGAAGGCAGATACGCAGTATTTT
J: TRBJ2-7; V: TRBV7-9; D: TRBD1; size: NA; CDR3: CASLNPTGNEQYF; DNA: TGTGCCAGCCTAAACCCGACAGGGAACGAGCAGTACTTC
J: TRBJ1-2; V: TRBV27; D: NA; size: NA; CDR3: CASSSLVGAEGYTF; DNA: TGTGCCAGCAGCAGTTTGGTGGGGGCGGAAGGCTACACCTTC
J: TRBJ2-7; V: TRBV7-9; D: NA; size: NA; CDR3: CASSSYEQYF; DNA: TGTGCCAGCAGCAGCTACGAGCAGTACTTC
J: TRBJ1-4; V: TRBV6-5; D: NA; size: NA; CDR3: CASRMGEKLFF; DNA: TGTGCCAGCAGGATGGGAGAAAAACTGTTTTTT
J: TRBJ1-1; V: TRBV7-6; D: NA; size: NA; CDR3: CASSQGGYENTEAFF; DNA: TGTGCCAGCAGCCAAGGGGGGTATGAGAACACTGAAGCTTTCTTT
J: TRBJ2-3; V: TRBV6-1; D: TRBD2; size: NA; CDR3: CASSEGLADTDTQYF; DNA: TGTGCCAGCAGTGAGGGGCTAGCGGACACAGATACGCAGTATTTT
J: TRBJ2-7; V: TRBV27; D: NA; size: NA; CDR3: CASSRGLGYEQYF; DNA: TGTGCCAGCAGTAGGGGGTTAGGGTACGAGCAGTACTTC
J: TRBJ2-1; V: TRBV5-6; D: NA; size: NA; CDR3: CASSPRLKLNNEQFF; DNA: TGTGCCAGCAGCCCACGGCTCAAACTAAACAATGAGCAGTTCTTC
J: TRBJ2-5; V: TRBV2; D: TRBD1; size: NA; CDR3: CASSDPQGAKGSETQYF; DNA: TGTGCCAGCAGTGACCCCCAGGGGGCGAAAGGTTCTGAGACCCAGTACTTC
J: TRBJ1-4; V: TRBV6-6; D: NA; size: NA; CDR3: CASEPVATNEKLFF; DNA: TGTGCCAGCGAGCCTGTTGCAACTAATGAAAAACTGTTTTTT
J: TRBJ2-3; V: TRBV7-9; D: TRBD1; size: NA; CDR3: CASSSGTGEQADTQYF; DNA: TGTGCCAGCAGCTCAGGGACAGGGGAGCAGGCAGATACGCAGTATTTT
J: TRBJ2-5; V: TRBV15; D: TRBD1; size: once; CDR3: CATSSDRGPGETQYF; DNA: TGTGCCACCAGCAGCGACAGGGGGCCAGGGGAGACCCAGTACTTC
J: TRBJ2-1; V: TRBV19; D: NA; size: NA; CDR3: CASSILDYNEQFF; DNA: TGTGCCAGTAGTATACTCGACTACAATGAGCAGTTCTTC
J: TRBJ2-7; V: TRBV7-9; D: NA; size: once; CDR3: CASSLGSGNSYEQYF; DNA: TGTGCCAGCAGCTTAGGCTCGGGGAACTCCTACGAGCAGTACTTC
J: TRBJ1-1; V: TRBV6-5; D: NA; size: NA; CDR3: CASSYSGARNTEAFF; DNA: TGTGCCAGCAGTTACTCAGGGGCTAGGAACACTGAAGCTTTCTTT
J: TRBJ2-1; V: TRBV7-3; D: NA; size: NA; CDR3: CASSLKGTGSYNEQFF; DNA: TGTGCCAGCAGCTTAAAGGGGACGGGAAGCTACAATGAGCAGTTCTTC
J: TRBJ2-7; V: TRBV5-4; D: TRBD2; size: NA; CDR3: CASSFSGDSYEQYF; DNA: TGTGCCAGCAGCTTTAGCGGGGACTCCTACGAGCAGTACTTC
J: TRBJ2-2; V: TRBV28; D: TRBD2; size: NA; CDR3: CASSWTSGSAGELFF; DNA: TGTGCCAGCAGCTGGACTAGCGGGAGTGCCGGGGAGCTGTTTTTT
J: TRBJ2-1; V: TRBV4-1; D: NA; size: NA; CDR3: CASSQDPRGWESSYNEQFF; DNA: TGCGCCAGCAGCCAAGATCCCCGGGGTTGGGAGAGCTCCTACAATGAGCAGTTCTTC
J: TRBJ2-7; V: TRBV5-4; D: NA; size: NA; CDR3: CASRENPGPISEQYF; DNA: TGTGCCAGCAGGGAGAACCCCGGCCCAATCTCCGAGCAGTACTTC
J: TRBJ2-7; V: TRBV2; D: TRBD2; size: NA; CDR3: CASRDAGATTHEQYF; DNA: TGTGCCAGCAGGGACGCGGGAGCTACTACTCACGAGCAGTACTTC
J: TRBJ2-7; V: TRBV2; D: TRBD2; size: few; CDR3: CASSEGTSGYEQYF; DNA: TGTGCCAGCAGTGAGGGGACTAGCGGGTACGAGCAGTACTTC
J: TRBJ2-3; V: TRBV5-6; D: NA; size: NA; CDR3: CASSWIQGYTDTQYF; DNA: TGTGCCAGCAGCTGGATTCAGGGTTACACAGATACGCAGTATTTT
J: TRBJ1-2; V: TRBV13; D: NA; size: NA; CDR3: CASSLEVLAGYTF; DNA: TGTGCCAGCAGCTTAGAGGTCTTGGCGGGCTACACCTTC
J: TRBJ1-2; V: TRBV9; D: NA; size: NA; CDR3: CASSANYGYTF; DNA: TGTGCCAGCAGCGCTAACTATGGCTACACCTTC
J: TRBJ2-1; V: TRBV27; D: NA; size: NA; CDR3: CASIGAGSSYNEQFF; DNA: TGTGCCAGCATCGGGGCGGGGAGCTCCTACAATGAGCAGTTCTTC
J: TRBJ2-7; V: TRBV28; D: NA; size: NA; CDR3: CASSLMGAGREQYF; DNA: TGTGCCAGCAGTTTAATGGGGGCCGGCCGCGAGCAGTACTTC
J: TRBJ1-1; V: TRBV28; D: NA; size: NA; CDR3: CASKTVANTEAFF; DNA: TGTGCCAGCAAGACCGTAGCGAACACTGAAGCTTTCTTT
J: TRBJ1-1; V: TRBV6-5; D: TRBD1; size: NA; CDR3: CASSYQGVTEAFF; DNA: TGTGCCAGCAGTTACCAGGGGGTCACTGAAGCTTTCTTT
J: TRBJ2-3; V: TRBV5-1; D: NA; size: NA; CDR3: CASSFLDLTATDTQYF; DNA: TGCGCCAGCAGCTTCTTGGACTTGACAGCGACAGATACGCAGTATTTT
J: TRBJ1-5; V: TRBV28; D: TRBD1; size: NA; CDR3: CASSLTGDNQPQHF; DNA: TGTGCCAGCAGTTTAACAGGGGATAATCAGCCCCAGCATTTT
J: TRBJ2-3; V: TRBV7-9; D: NA; size: few; CDR3: CASSLPDTQYF; DNA: TGTGCCAGCAGCTTACCAGATACGCAGTATTTT
J: TRBJ2-7; V: TRBV5-1; D: TRBD1; size: NA; CDR3: CASSFSGGVEQYF; DNA: TGCGCCAGCAGCTTCTCAGGGGGCGTCGAGCAGTACTTC
J: TRBJ2-2; V: TRBV9; D: TRBD2; size: NA; CDR3: CASSVAASGSNTGELFF; DNA: TGTGCCAGCAGCGTAGCTGCTAGCGGGAGCAACACCGGGGAGCTGTTTTTT
J: TRBJ2-7; V: TRBV14; D: TRBD1; size: few; CDR3: CASSQTGTVSYEQYF; DNA: TGTGCCAGCAGCCAGACCGGGACAGTTTCCTACGAGCAGTACTTC